Presented here are 31 T cell receptor beta chains from one specimen sequenced in a study of identical twins (dated by TCRdb to 2015 to 2016). The library came from 5' RACE. For sequencing, an Illumina HiSeq 2000 was employed. The raw public reads went through TCRdb reprocessing: fastp at Q25, MiXCR clone calling, in-frame beta chains kept. CDR3 protein sequences are deduplicated, and each keeps its most common genes and DNA. The sample includes approximately 590,000 distinct CDR3 sequences, with around 9.6% observed a single time. The ten largest clones add up to 2.5% to 3.5% of the sample. This same sample was also taken into another study, of yellow fever vaccine responses in identical twins.

Sequencing input: PBMCs. The origin of the receptors is a woman in her late teens or twenties in good health.

The table lists this clonotype with many counts. The CDR3: CASSFSSDSYEQYF. CDR3 DNA: TGTGCCAGCAGTTTCTCTAGCGATTCCTACGAGCAGTACTTC. The chain employs TRBV6-2 or TRBV6-3 and TRBJ2-7; D is perhaps TRBD2 (6 bases). CDR3 length: 14 residues. The V and J ends lost 4 bases and 1 base respectively, with 11 bases between them. Germline V lookup: CDR1 MNHEY, CDR2 SVGEGT.

V is TRBV29-1 and J is TRBJ2-7; the match to TRBD1 covers 9 bases. Germline V CDR1 and CDR2: SQVTM, ANQGSEA. The CDR3 loop spans 14 amino acids. V shed 6 bases, J shed 1 base, and the junction held 7 bases outside the gene matches. In DNA, the CDR3 is TGCAGCGTCGGGGGACAGGGAGGTTCCTACGAGCAGTACTTC. Translated, it gives CSVGGQGGSYEQYF.

This clonotype was seen more than once but under ten times. The V gene is TRBV29-1, the J gene TRBJ2-3; D is perhaps TRBD2 (5 bases). Germline CDR1 reads SQVTM; CDR2 reads ANQGSEA. The length of the CDR3 is 17 residues. V was clipped by 4 bases and J by 2 bases, with 22 bases between them. The CDR3 DNA reads TGCAGCGTTGCAAACCCCGAGGTAGGAGGTCACACAGATACGCAGTATTTT. Amino acids: CSVANPEVGGHTDTQYF.

The chain joins TRBV18 to TRBJ1-1; 8 bases fit TRBD1. Germline-derived CDR1 and CDR2 are KGHSH and LQKENI. The trim removed 3 bases at V and 0 bases at J, leaving 6 bases unmatched. CDR3 length: 16 amino acids. The CDR3 sequence is CASSPPRGRMNTEAFF. The CDR3 DNA reads TGTGCCAGCTCACCGCCCAGGGGGCGGATGAACACTGAAGCTTTCTTT.

Many counts were recorded for this clonotype. V is TRBV12-3 or TRBV12-4 and J is TRBJ1-6, with D unresolved. The CDR3 extends over 14 amino acids. Trimming stripped 6 bases from V and 4 bases from J, with 10 bases between. CDR3 sequence (DNA): TGTGCCAGCAGCTCAGACAAGTATAATTCACCCCTCCACTTT. Protein: CASSSDKYNSPLHF.

The chain recombines TRBV12-3 or TRBV12-4 with TRBJ2-2; possibly TRBD1 or TRBD2 for D (6 bases each). Trimming removed 5 bases from V and 4 bases from J, with 17 bases in between. The CDR3 is 16 amino acids. In DNA form, the CDR3 reads TGTGCCAGCAGTCCGGGGGCGGGGTCAACCACCGGGGAGCTGTTTTTT. Its protein product is CASSPGAGSTTGELFF.

The chain recombines TRBV24-1 with TRBJ2-1, with 9 bases matching TRBD2. CDR1 KGHDR and CDR2 SFDVKD come from the germline V gene. J gave up 2 bases and V 5 bases, and 9 bases lay outside the gene matches. The CDR3 sequence is 17 residues long. The DNA for the CDR3 is TGTGCCACCAGTGTCCCCGTTAGCGGGAGAGCCTACAATGAGCAGTTCTTC. Encoded protein: CATSVPVSGRAYNEQFF.

This clonotype occurred many times. The rearrangement joins TRBV7-9 to TRBJ2-7, with TRBD2 matching 8 bases. CDR3 length: 14 residues. The V gene's germline CDR1 is SEHNR and CDR2 FQNEAQ (reference sequence). Germline trimming cut 6 bases from V and 2 bases from J; bases unmatched to any gene: 6. CDR3 bases: TGTGCCAGCAGTCCGGGGGGGGGACCCTACGAGCAGTACTTC. It is translated as CASSPGGGPYEQYF.

This chain joins TRBV6-1 and TRBJ2-1; D is possibly TRBD1 or TRBD2 (5 bases each). CDR3 length: 15 residues. Trimming removed 6 bases from V and 4 bases from J, with 16 bases in between. CDR1 is MNHNS and CDR2 is SASEGT in the germline V gene. The CDR3 DNA is TGTGCCAGCAGCACCGGGACGGAAGAATACAATGAGCAGTTCTTC. This gives the protein CASSTGTEEYNEQFF.

This chain links TRBV2 with TRBJ2-2, with TRBD2 matching over 15 bases. Germline CDR1 SNHLY, CDR2 FYNNEI. The CDR3 runs to 13 residues. V lost 8 bases to trimming and J lost 14 bases; unmatched junction nucleotides: 6. The CDR3 sequence is CASVGLAGGHLFF. The CDR3 nucleotides are TGTGCCAGCGTTGGACTAGCGGGAGGGCACCTGTTTTTT.

This clonotype occurred many times. The chain links TRBV12-3 or TRBV12-4 to TRBJ2-7, with 12 bases identical to TRBD2. The length of the CDR3 is 15 residues. The junction had 5 bases not matched to a gene; V was cut back by 2 bases and J by 6 bases. The CDR3 loop reads CASSLIGLAGSEQYF. The DNA of the CDR3 is TGTGCCAGCAGTTTAATTGGACTAGCGGGGTCCGAGCAGTACTTC.

V usage is TRBV6-2 or TRBV6-3 and J usage is TRBJ2-1; 16 bases line up with TRBD2. J lost 10 bases, V lost 4 bases, and 7 bases had no gene match. Germline-derived CDR1 and CDR2 are MNHEY and SVGEGT. This CDR3 comprises 16 residues. Written as DNA, the CDR3 is TGTGCCAGCAGTTCCGGGACTAGCGGGAGGGAAAGGGAGCAGTTCTTC. It codes for CASSSGTSGREREQFF.

The chain combines TRBV11-3 with TRBJ1-1; 7 nucleotides line up with TRBD1. Germline lookup yields CDR1 SGHNT and CDR2 YENEEA. Trimming cost V 1 base and J 1 base; bases outside gene matches: 6. The CDR3 has 16 amino acids. Here the CDR3 DNA reads TGTGCCAGCAGCTTAGGCCGACAGGGCCCGAACACTGAAGCTTTCTTT. As protein: CASSLGRQGPNTEAFF.

This clonotype was seen only a few times. The chain couples TRBV20-1 to TRBJ2-1; D is unclear. The CDR3 loop spans 11 amino acids. Germline CDR1 is DFQATT and CDR2 is SNEGSKA (reference sequence). Deletions cut 3 bases from V and 15 bases from J, with 15 bases between. The CDR3 nucleotides read TGCAGTGCTAGTACGAGTTTGGCCACGTTCTTC. Protein: CSASTSLATFF.

This clonotype was seen repeatedly, ten times or more. V and J are TRBV20-1 and TRBJ2-4; 7 bases match TRBD1. Per the germline V gene, CDR1 is DFQATT and CDR2 is SNEGSKA (reference sequence). V shed 8 bases and J 0 bases; nucleotides not matched to a gene: 7. This CDR3 is built from 14 residues. The CDR3 region has the DNA TGCAGTACCTCGGGACAGCTAGCCAAAAACATTCAGTACTTC. Its translation: CSTSGQLAKNIQYF.

The chain uses TRBV5-1 and TRBJ2-5; 11 bases line up with TRBD1. Germline trimming cut 5 bases from V and 5 bases from J; bases unmatched to any gene: 11. Germline V gene lookup returns CDR1 SGHRS and CDR2 YFSETQ. CDR3 size: 16 residues. The CDR3 region has the DNA TGCGCCAGCAGGGGACAGGGGGATACTCTCGGTGAGACCCAGTACTTC. Protein: CASRGQGDTLGETQYF.

This chain joins TRBV6-2 or TRBV6-3 and TRBJ1-1, with D tentatively TRBD1 (6 bases). Trimming removed 2 bases at V and 3 bases at J, with 16 bases between. Germline V gene data show CDR1 as MNHEY and CDR2 as SVGEGT. The CDR3 covers 16 residues. For the CDR3, the DNA is TGTGCCAGCAGTTACGGCTTAAGGGGGGTCGACACTGAAGCTTTCTTT. Residues: CASSYGLRGVDTEAFF.

This chain links TRBV29-1 with TRBJ2-7; 11 bases map to TRBD1. Germline V lookup: CDR1 SQVTM, CDR2 ANQGSEA. This CDR3 is built from 16 residues. Germline trimming cut 4 bases from V and 3 bases from J; bases unmatched to any gene: 11. The CDR3 DNA is TGCAGCGTTGCTGCCCTGGACAGGGGGCTTTTCTACGAGCAGTACTTC. Translated: CSVAALDRGLFYEQYF.

This clonotype was counted only a few times. The rearrangement joins TRBV12-3 or TRBV12-4 to TRBJ2-2; 12 bases match TRBD2. V was pared by 3 bases and J by 2 bases, with 4 bases of the junction left unmatched. The CDR3 covers 17 residues. The CDR3 nucleotides read TGTGCCAGCAGTTTCAGCGGACTAGCGGGAAACACCGGGGAGCTGTTTTTT. Translation: CASSFSGLAGNTGELFF.

This clonotype was counted at least ten times. V and J are TRBV12-3 or TRBV12-4 and TRBJ2-5; no firm D call. With 3 bases removed from V and 3 bases from J, the gap between germline ends came to 14 bases. The CDR3 is 15 residues long. CDR3 in amino acids: CASSFNKPVEETQYF. CDR3 bases: TGTGCCAGCAGTTTTAACAAGCCGGTTGAAGAGACCCAGTACTTC.

This clonotype has just a few counts. The gene calls are TRBV12-3 or TRBV12-4 and TRBJ2-7; no definite D call. The CDR3 spans 13 residues. The V gene lost 6 bases and the J gene lost 2 bases, with 11 bases spanning the gap. The CDR3: CASSRMKTYEQYF. Here the CDR3 DNA reads TGTGCCAGCAGCCGAATGAAAACCTACGAGCAGTACTTC.

The chain carries TRBV20-1 and TRBJ2-1; a possible D gene is TRBD1 (5 bases). V was cut by 1 base and J by 13 bases, with 8 bases left in between. CDR3 length: 10 amino acids. Germline lookup yields CDR1 DFQATT and CDR2 SNEGSKA (reference sequence). The CDR3 nucleotides read TGCAGTGCTAGAGCCCAGGGCCAGTTCTTC. The encoded protein is CSARAQGQFF.

This clonotype was seen ten or more times. The chain links TRBV27 to TRBJ1-2, with 10 bases identical to TRBD1. There are 14 residues in the CDR3. The germline V gene encodes CDR1 MNHEY and CDR2 SMNVEV (reference sequence). V lost 5 bases and J lost 7; bases outside the gene matches: 7. CDR3 residues: CASSPRQGAFGYTF. CDR3 DNA: TGTGCCAGCAGTCCCCGACAGGGGGCCTTTGGCTACACCTTC.

The chain is built from TRBV2 and TRBJ2-3; 14 bases are shared with TRBD2. Germline V gene lookup returns CDR1 SNHLY and CDR2 FYNNEI. This CDR3 is built from 15 residues. Germline trimming cut 7 bases from V and 4 bases from J; bases unmatched to any gene: 4. This CDR3 is CASNRLAGGADTQYF. The CDR3 region has the DNA TGTGCCAGCAATAGACTAGCGGGGGGGGCAGATACGCAGTATTTT.

Many counts were recorded for this clonotype. The chain carries TRBV10-1 and TRBJ2-3; D not resolved. This CDR3 comprises 14 residues. V was clipped by 0 bases and J by 7 bases, with 11 bases between them. The germline CDR1 and CDR2 sequences are WNHNN and SYGVQD (reference sequence). CDR3 protein: CASSESQARNTQYF. CDR3 coding DNA: TGCGCCAGCAGTGAGTCGCAAGCGAGGAATACGCAGTATTTT.

J is TRBJ1-4 and V is TRBV28; TRBD1 matches at 10 bases. Per the germline V gene, CDR1 is MDHEN and CDR2 is SYDVKM. This CDR3 has 18 amino acids. The V segment lost 7 bases and the J segment 4 bases; nucleotides outside the gene matches: 15. The CDR3: CASKLPPGQGSHNEKLFF. DNA of the CDR3: TGTGCCAGCAAACTCCCACCGGGACAGGGGTCCCATAATGAAAAACTGTTTTTT. Combining the CDR3 with reference TRBV28 and TRBJ1-4 gives the whole variable domain DVKVTQSSRYLVKRTGEKVFLECVQDMDHENMFWYRQDPGLGLRLIYFSYDVKMKEKGDIPEGYSVSREKKERFSLILESASTNQTSMYLCASKLPPGQGSHNEKLFFGSGTQLSVL.

Many counts were recorded for this clonotype. The V gene is TRBV29-1, the J gene TRBJ2-2; TRBD2 is a possible D gene (6 bases). CDR3 length: 13 amino acids. V lost 7 bases, J lost 4 bases, and 13 bases lay in between. CDR1 SQVTM and CDR2 ANQGSEA come from the germline V gene. The CDR3: CSAPGLTTGELFF. The CDR3 nucleotides read TGCAGCGCCCCGGGACTGACCACCGGGGAGCTGTTTTTT.

The rearrangement joins TRBV2 to TRBJ2-7, with 8 bases lining up with TRBD1. Looked up from germline, CDR1 is SNHLY and CDR2 is FYNNEI. The CDR3 runs to 13 residues. V dropped 6 bases and J dropped 6; count of bases not matched to a gene: 7. The CDR3 DNA reads TGTGCCAGCAGCCTACAGGGGGGTACCGAGCAGTACTTC. Translation: CASSLQGGTEQYF.

This clonotype was detected many times. CDR3 sequence (DNA): TGTGCCAGCTCACCACCGGGGAAAGGAGTCTACAATGAGCAGTTCTTC. Residues: CASSPPGKGVYNEQFF. The rearrangement joins TRBV18 to TRBJ2-1; D gene ambiguous. Germline V CDR1 and CDR2: KGHSH, LQKENI. This CDR3 has 16 amino acids. Between the trimmed V and J ends, which lost 0 bases and 3 bases, there was a span of 12 bases. Looking up the rest from reference TRBV18 and TRBJ2-1 gives the full variable domain: NAGVMQNPRHLVRRRGQEARLRCSPMKGHSHVYWYRQLPEEGLKFMVYLQKENIIDESGMPKERFSAEFPKEGPSILRIQQVVRGDSAAYFCASSPPGKGVYNEQFFGPGTRLTVL.

This clonotype occurred many times. The chain carries TRBV15 and TRBJ2-7; the D gene is possibly TRBD2 (5 bases). The CDR3 has 16 amino acids. Trimming cost V 5 bases and J 0 bases, with 17 bases left between them. Germline CDR1 reads LNHNV; CDR2 reads YYDKDF (reference sequence). The CDR3 protein is CATSPRPGISSYEQYF. The DNA of the CDR3 is TGTGCCACCAGCCCCCGTCCGGGGATCTCCTCCTACGAGCAGTACTTC.

The chain recombines TRBV4-3 with TRBJ2-1, with D possibly TRBD1 on 5 matching bases. The CDR3 is 15 amino acids. V lost 3 bases and J 5 bases, leaving 14 bases between the germline ends. Germline loops: CDR1 LGHNA, CDR2 YSLEER. The CDR3: CASSQLGQVNNEQFF. CDR3 bases: TGCGCCAGCAGCCAGTTAGGACAAGTTAACAATGAGCAGTTCTTC.